Described below is a single T cell receptor (beta chain) sequence and its context. The antigen is undetermined. This sample is part of a study of long-term antiretroviral therapy in people with HIV. At the survey level, the v3.0 immunoSEQ assay was run. TCRdb's copy holds only in-frame clones and misses some; the assay was immunoSEQ multiplex PCR. The sample has roughly 30,000 clones; more than 90% are singletons. With 0 bases removed from V and 2 bases from J, the gap between germline ends came to 7 bases. Germline V gene data show CDR1 as LGHNA and CDR2 as YSLEER. This CDR3 spans 14 amino acids. Study outcomes and limitations: Controls showed broader CDR3 length ranges than did the HIV repertoires. The study found that diversity rose after ART but stayed below transplant donor controls.

The V call is TRBV4-3, the J call TRBJ2-5, with no clear D. Sequences were derived from unsorted PBMCs, sampled about 6.6 years after starting antiretroviral therapy. The TCR sequence derives from a man aged 25-45 years with HIV. As DNA, the CDR3 is TGCGCCAGCAGCCAAGACAGGTTTCAAGAGACCCAGTACTTC. It is translated as CASSQDRFQETQYF.